The 27 T cell receptor beta chains below were found in one sample sequenced in a study of cytomegalovirus exposure and HLA in healthy donors. Profiled with immunoSEQ multiplex PCR; TCRdb holds only in-frame clones, not every one. This table holds fewer than 250,000 clones, 87% found once. The sequenced sample was PBMCs. The source of these receptors is a woman between 18 and 30 years old in good health and CMV-seropositive.

V and J are TRBV4-1 and TRBJ2-1, with TRBD2 matching over 14 bases. Germline CDR1 and CDR2: MGHRA and YSYEKL. The CDR3 extends over 17 amino acids. Unmatched junction bases numbered 2, after V lost 3 bases and J lost 1 base. The CDR3 DNA sequence: TGCGCCAGCAGCCATCGGACTAGCGGGAGGTCCTACAATGAGCAGTTCTTC. Amino acids: CASSHRTSGRSYNEQFF.

V gene TRBV27 combines with J gene TRBJ1-1; 9 bases map to TRBD1. The CDR3 contains 16 residues. V gave up 3 bases and J gave up 4 bases; unmatched junction bases: 9. Germline assignment: CDR1 MNHEY and CDR2 SMNVEV (reference sequence). The CDR3 region is CASSFGTGSWATEAFF. The CDR3 DNA sequence: TGTGCCAGCAGTTTTGGGACAGGGAGTTGGGCCACTGAAGCTTTCTTT.

The rearrangement joins TRBV6-1 to TRBJ2-7; TRBD2 aligns across 7 bases. J was trimmed by 4 bases and V by 7 bases; bases with no gene match: 10. Germline CDR1 reads MNHNS; CDR2 reads SASEGT. This CDR3 is 14 amino acids long. Written as DNA, the CDR3 is TGTGCCAGCAAGGGGCGGGAGTTTCGGTACGAGCAGTACTTC. Amino acids: CASKGREFRYEQYF.

This rearrangement joins TRBV6-5 to TRBJ2-5; 8 positions agree with TRBD1. This CDR3 spans 14 amino acids. Per the germline V gene, CDR1 is MNHEY and CDR2 is SVGAGI. With 2 bases clipped from V and 7 bases from J, the junction kept 6 bases outside the gene matches. CDR3: CASSYISQGGTQYF. CDR3 nucleotide sequence: TGTGCCAGCAGTTACATTTCACAGGGGGGGACCCAGTACTTC.

This clone has more than one count but fewer than ten. The genes are TRBV25-1 and TRBJ2-4; a possible D gene is TRBD1 (5 bases). V lost 3 bases and J 2 bases, leaving 11 bases between the germline ends. Per germline, CDR1 MGHDK and CDR2 SYGVNS. The CDR3 loop spans 15 amino acids. CDR3 protein: CASSDRDSSKNIQYF. Written as DNA, the CDR3 is TGTGCCAGCAGTGACCGCGACAGTTCCAAAAACATTCAGTACTTC.

The V call is TRBV27, the J call TRBJ2-7, with 9 nucleotides matching TRBD1. The germline CDR1 and CDR2 sequences are MNHEY and SMNVEV (reference sequence). This CDR3 region has 16 residues. V lost 1 base and J lost 2; bases outside the gene matches: 6. CDR3 in DNA: TGTGCCAGCAGTTTATGGCGACAGGGGGATACCTACGAGCAGTACTTC. Protein product: CASSLWRQGDTYEQYF.

This chain connects TRBV5-1 to TRBJ2-1, with D maybe TRBD2 (5 bases). V was clipped by 0 bases and J by 5 bases, with 12 bases between them. CDR3 length equals 15 residues. Germline V CDR1 and CDR2: SGHRS, YFSETQ. The CDR3 nucleotides read TGCGCCAGCAGCTTGGTTCGTCAGAGGGACAATGAGCAGTTCTTC. Translation: CASSLVRQRDNEQFF. Full variable domain (outside the CDR3, taken from reference TRBV5-1 and TRBJ2-1): KAGVTQTPRYLIKTRGQQVTLSCSPISGHRSVSWYQQTPGQGLQFLFEYFSETQRNKGNFPGRFSGRQFSNSRSEMNVSTLELGDSALYLCASSLVRQRDNEQFFGPGTRLTVL.

The chain uses TRBV7-2 and TRBJ1-3; a weak D match, TRBD1 (5 bases). V lost 5 bases to trimming and J lost 2 bases, with 10 bases between them. The CDR3 is 14 amino acids. The germline CDR1 and CDR2 sequences are SGHTA and FQGNSA. CDR3: CASSHTRAGNTIYF. CDR3 sequence (DNA): TGTGCCAGCAGCCATACCAGGGCTGGAAACACCATATATTTT.

About this clone itself: Germline is not matched at one junction end, which may reflect a read error. V is TRBV4-1 and J is TRBJ1-4, with D perhaps TRBD1 (5 bases). The germline V gene has CDR1 MGHRA and CDR2 YSYEKL. The CDR3 covers 15 residues. The CDR3 loop reads CASNQVGGDNEKLFF. CDR3 nucleotides: TGCGCCAGCAACCAAGTTGGGGGGGATAATGAAAAACTGTTTTTT.

The chain recombines TRBV4-1 with TRBJ2-7; D is possibly TRBD1 (5 bases). This CDR3 contains 14 residues. V was shortened by 3 bases and J by 2 bases, with 11 bases between the two germline ends. The V gene's germline CDR1 is MGHRA and CDR2 YSYEKL. This chain's CDR3 is CASSHAGNAYEQYF. The CDR3 DNA is TGCGCCAGCAGCCATGCAGGGAACGCCTACGAGCAGTACTTC.

The chain couples TRBV28 to TRBJ2-7, with D perhaps matching TRBD1 (5 bases). Trimming took off 6 bases at V and 0 bases at J, with 15 bases between the two ends. Germline assignment: CDR1 MDHEN and CDR2 SYDVKM. There are 15 residues in the CDR3. The CDR3 coding sequence is TGTGCCAGCAGCGACGACAGCAGGAGCTCCTACGAGCAGTACTTC. Translated, it gives CASSDDSRSSYEQYF. The full variable domain, in which reference TRBV28 and TRBJ2-7 provide the parts outside the CDR3, is DVKVTQSSRYLVKRTGEKVFLECVQDMDHENMFWYRQDPGLGLRLIYFSYDVKMKEKGDIPEGYSVSREKKERFSLILESASTNQTSMYLCASSDDSRSSYEQYFGPGTRLTVT.

The genes are TRBV10-1 and TRBJ2-2; D call uncertain. V dropped 5 bases and J dropped 3 bases, with 10 bases sitting between them. This CDR3 has 14 amino acids. The germline gives CDR1 WNHNN, CDR2 SYGVQD (reference sequence). The CDR3 DNA sequence: TGCGCCAGCAGTACGGGTCTCTACACCGGGGAGCTGTTTTTT. Encoded protein: CASSTGLYTGELFF.

About this clone: One junction end disagrees with the germline gene, perhaps due to a read error. The chain employs TRBV19 and TRBJ2-7; D possibly corresponds to TRBD1 (5 bases). The CDR3 is 15 amino acids. Per the germline V gene, CDR1 is LNHDA and CDR2 is SQIVND (reference sequence). The CDR3 bases are TGTGCCAGTAGTGACCAGGGATTGAGCTCCTACGAGCAGTGCTTC. It is translated as CASSDQGLSSYEQCF.

V is TRBV28 and J is TRBJ2-7, with D hard to call. Germline lookup yields CDR1 MDHEN and CDR2 SYDVKM. The CDR3 runs to 11 residues. V was pared by 0 bases and J by 10 bases, with 7 bases between. CDR3 nucleotide sequence: TGTGCCAGCAGTTTATGGGCCGTCCAGTACTTC. Its translation: CASSLWAVQYF. The full variable domain, in which reference TRBV28 and TRBJ2-7 provide the parts outside the CDR3, is DVKVTQSSRYLVKRTGEKVFLECVQDMDHENMFWYRQDPGLGLRLIYFSYDVKMKEKGDIPEGYSVSREKKERFSLILESASTNQTSMYLCASSLWAVQYFGPGTRLTVT.

This clone was counted a single time. CDR3 nucleotides: TGTGCCAGCAGCTTAATTTCCAGCGGGAGGGAGAATGAGCAGTTCTTC. As protein: CASSLISSGRENEQFF. V usage is TRBV7-3 and J usage is TRBJ2-1; TRBD2 matches at 10 bases. J lost 7 bases, V lost 1 base, and 7 bases had no gene match. Germline V CDR1 and CDR2: SGHTA, FQGTGA. The CDR3 runs to 16 residues.

The chain uses TRBV28 and TRBJ2-2; D perhaps matches TRBD1 (5 bases). The germline gives CDR1 MDHEN, CDR2 SYDVKM. Trimming removed 1 base from V and 5 bases from J, with 17 bases in between. The CDR3 has 17 residues. DNA for the CDR3: TGTGCCAGCAGTTTATTCGACAGTGGGCAACGGACCGGGGAGCTGTTTTTT. This encodes CASSLFDSGQRTGELFF.

The gene calls are TRBV6-5 and TRBJ1-5; no firm D call. Germline V gene data show CDR1 as MNHEY and CDR2 as SVGAGI. This CDR3 is built from 15 residues. V was trimmed by 6 bases and J by 9 bases, leaving 21 bases between them. For the CDR3, the DNA is TGTGCCAGCAGCACCGAGGCCTCGGCAATCCGGCCCCAGCATTTT. Translated: CASSTEASAIRPQHF.

This rearrangement joins TRBV25-1 to TRBJ1-2, with TRBD1 matching 10 bases. CDR1 and CDR2 from the germline V gene are MGHDK and SYGVNS. J gave up 6 bases and V 5 bases, and 3 bases lay outside the gene matches. This CDR3 is built from 13 residues. CDR3 DNA: TGTGCCAGCAGTAACGGACAGGGGGATGGCTACACCTTC. This translates into CASSNGQGDGYTF.

CDR3 DNA: TGTGCCAGCAGTGACAGCCAGGGAAGGACAGATACGCAGTATTTT. Translating gives CASSDSQGRTDTQYF. The rearrangement uses TRBV6-1 and TRBJ2-3; tentatively, D is TRBD1 (5 bases). Trimming stripped 3 bases from V and 3 bases from J, with 13 bases between. The CDR3 contains 15 residues. Per germline, CDR1 MNHNS and CDR2 SASEGT.

The chain recombines TRBV21-1 with TRBJ2-3; the DNA was not used to check the table's D call, TRBD2. TRBV21-1 corresponds to a pseudogene. The length of the CDR3 is 12 residues. The CDR3 region has the DNA TGTGCCGGGGGAGGAACGACAGATACGCAGTATTTT. Translation gives CAGGGTTDTQYF.

This chain uses TRBV4-1 with TRBJ1-1, with TRBD1 identical over 7 bases. CDR1 and CDR2 (germline): MGHRA, YSYEKL. The CDR3 is 15 residues long. The junction had 5 bases not matched to a gene; V was cut back by 0 bases and J by 4 bases. CDR3: CASSQDAQGGTEAFF. The CDR3, as DNA: TGCGCCAGCAGCCAAGACGCGCAGGGGGGCACTGAAGCTTTCTTT.

The rearrangement uses TRBV4-1 and TRBJ1-1; TRBD1 is a possible D gene (6 bases). CDR1 is MGHRA and CDR2 is YSYEKL in the germline V gene. V was trimmed by 3 bases and J by 4 bases, leaving 9 bases between them. The CDR3 has 13 residues. For the CDR3, the DNA is TGCGCCAGCAGCCAGAGGGGGAGCACTGAAGCTTTCTTT. Translating gives CASSQRGSTEAFF.

The chain carries TRBV10-3 and TRBJ1-5; a possible D gene is TRBD1 (6 bases). CDR1 ENHRY and CDR2 SYGVKD come from the germline V gene. The CDR3 is 16 residues long. V was shortened by 4 bases and J by 0 bases, with 13 bases between the two germline ends. CDR3 sequence: CAISAGQTDSNQPQHF. The CDR3 coding sequence is TGTGCCATCAGTGCCGGACAGACTGATAGCAATCAGCCCCAGCATTTT.

This rearrangement joins TRBV6-6 to TRBJ2-4; TRBD1 might be the D (5 bases). The CDR3 loop spans 14 amino acids. V dropped 5 bases and J dropped 3 bases, with 11 bases sitting between them. Germline CDR1 reads MNHNY; CDR2 reads SVGAGI (reference sequence). The CDR3 DNA reads TGTGCCAGCAGTCGTAGGGGAAGCAAAAACATTCAGTACTTC. The encoded protein is CASSRRGSKNIQYF.

V gene TRBV27 combines with J gene TRBJ2-1; possible D gene TRBD2, 5 bases. The germline V and J ends were trimmed by 1 base and 2 bases, with 12 bases remaining between them. The germline CDR1 and CDR2 sequences are MNHEY and SMNVEV (reference sequence). The CDR3 covers 16 residues. CDR3 amino acids: CASSLWPREAYNEQFF. CDR3 bases: TGTGCCAGCAGTTTATGGCCCCGGGAAGCCTACAATGAGCAGTTCTTC.

The chain uses TRBV14 and TRBJ1-2; D is possibly TRBD1 (6 bases). The CDR3 has 15 residues. CDR1 is SGHDN and CDR2 is FVKESK in the germline V gene. Trimming took off 1 base at V and 2 bases at J, with 11 bases between the two ends. CDR3 in DNA: TGTGCCAGCAGCCAAGGCACAGGGATCAACTATGGCTACACCTTC. Translation: CASSQGTGINYGYTF.

The rearrangement joins TRBV28 to TRBJ1-1, with TRBD1 as a possible D gene (5 bases). V was pared by 1 base and J by 1 base, with 7 bases between. The CDR3 is 14 residues long. Germline V gene sequence: CDR1 MDHEN, CDR2 SYDVKM. CDR3 residues: CASSLYQGNTEAFF. CDR3 nucleotide sequence: TGTGCCAGCAGTTTATATCAGGGGAACACTGAAGCTTTCTTT.